The present entry profiles one T cell receptor beta chain with its context. These data are taken from a study of technical replicates of blood from a few donors. This CDR3 spans 14 amino acids. V lost 7 bases, J lost 10 bases, and 20 bases lay in between. CDR1 is LNHDA and CDR2 is SQIVND in the germline V gene (reference sequence). Libraries were prepared by immunoSEQ multiplex PCR; TCRdb keeps only in-frame clonotypes and omits some of them. The sample holds under 95,000 clones, approximately 94% seen once. The sequencing sample was made of T cells isolated from PBMCs. The chain couples TRBV19 to TRBJ1-3; weak D call: TRBD1 (5 bases). This sequence originates from a human donor in good health. CDR3 nucleotides: TGTGCCAGTACCTCCGACTCATTACGGGGGACCATATATTTT. Its translation is CASTSDSLRGTIYF.